This T cell receptor (beta chain) derives from a study of STAT5B mutations in CD4+ large granular lymphocyte leukemia. Per germline, CDR1 SGDLS and CDR2 YYNGEE. Trimming cost V 0 bases and J 3 bases, with 12 bases left between them. This CDR3 has 16 amino acids. The table came from immunoSEQ multiplex PCR; TCRdb's copy has only in-frame clones and leaves some out. This table holds 25,000 to 30,000 clones, more than 60% found once. The rearrangement links TRBV9 to TRBJ2-2; a weak D match, TRBD2 (6 bases). The sample comprised CD4+ T cells from blood buffy coats. The TCR comes from a human donor in good health. In DNA form, the CDR3 reads TGTGCCAGCAGCGTAGGGCTTAGCGGAGACACCGGGGAGCTGTTTTTT. Residues: CASSVGLSGDTGELFF.